This is a list of T cell receptor beta chains from one sample in a study of T-cell memory formation after mild COVID-19. Via MiXCR, TCRdb re-called the 5' RACE reads, giving one row per CDR3 protein. The data show fewer than 500,000 distinct CDR3 sequences, with roughly 23% seen just once and around 12% held by the top ten. Source material: PBMCs or a T cell subset sorted from them (not recorded which). These receptors came from an adult woman who had mild COVID-19 (a few samples of this study predate the infection). Cell type and time point are not known. Each CDR3 is given with its conserved first and last residue. A D gene is named only where the DNA matches it firmly. Expanded clones get a size class; other rows say once, few or many, or leave the size out.

TRBD1,TRBJ1-1,NA,TRBV18,TGTGCCAGCTCACCACAGCAGGGGGACACTGAAGCTTTCTTT,CASSPQQGDTEAFF
TRBD1,TRBJ2-7,NA,TRBV5-6,TGTGCCAGCAGCCCCGCCGGGCAGGGGGTGAGGGAGCAGTACTTC,CASSPAGQGVREQYF
NA,TRBJ2-1,once,TRBV3-1,TGTGCCAGCAGCCAAGAACGACTGGACAGTAACAATGAGCAGTTCTTC,CASSQERLDSNNEQFF
NA,TRBJ2-1,few,TRBV6-9,TGTGCCGGCGATCCCATACAGGGACGTGAGCAGTTCTTC,CAGDPIQGREQFF
NA,TRBJ1-2,few,TRBV29-1,TGCAGCGTTGAAGATCGCTCCTCCACAGGGAACTATGGCTACACCTTC,CSVEDRSSTGNYGYTF
TRBD1,TRBJ2-1,NA,TRBV12-3/TRBV12-4,TGTGCCAGCAGTTACCTCTCCTCCTGGGACAGGGTCAATGAGCAGTTCTTC,CASSYLSSWDRVNEQFF
NA,TRBJ1-1,few,TRBV5-5,TGTGCCAGCAGCTACAGGGAGGACACTGAAGCTTTCTTT,CASSYREDTEAFF
TRBD2,TRBJ2-5,few,TRBV20-1,TGCAGTGCTAGAGCCCAGCTAGCGGGATCTGCGGGGACCCAGTACTTC,CSARAQLAGSAGTQYF
TRBD1,TRBJ1-1,NA,TRBV20-1,TGCAATGCTAGAGATCAGGGGGTTGAAGCTTTCTTT,CNARDQGVEAFF
TRBD1,TRBJ1-5,few,TRBV12-3/TRBV12-4,TGTGCCAGCAGTTTTGGACAGGGGCCAGATCAGCCCCAGCATTTT,CASSFGQGPDQPQHF
TRBD1,TRBJ2-7,NA,TRBV7-8,TGTGCCAGCATTCCTCGAAGACCCTGGACAGGGCCCTACGAGCAGTACTTC,CASIPRRPWTGPYEQYF
NA,TRBJ2-7,few,TRBV20-1,TGCAGTGCTACCGCCGACATTCCTATCTCCTACGAGCAGTACTTC,CSATADIPISYEQYF
TRBD1,TRBJ2-1,NA,TRBV7-9,TGTGCCAGCAGCTCCCCCGTTGGACAGGGATACAATGAGCAGTTCTTC,CASSSPVGQGYNEQFF
NA,TRBJ1-1,few,TRBV7-8,TGTGCCAGCAGCTTAGAGACCACTGAAGCTTTCTTT,CASSLETTEAFF
TRBD1,TRBJ1-2,NA,TRBV3-1,TGTGGCAGCAGCCAAGACAGGGGGCGCCTGAAAGATGGCTACACCTTC,CGSSQDRGRLKDGYTF
NA,TRBJ2-1,many,TRBV29-1,TGCAGCACTCAGACACTGCAAGGTGAGCAGTTCTTC,CSTQTLQGEQFF
TRBD2,TRBJ2-1,few,TRBV6-1,TGTGCCAGCAGGACCGGGACTAGCGGCGATGAGCAGTTCTTC,CASRTGTSGDEQFF
TRBD2,TRBJ2-7,many,TRBV12-3/TRBV12-4,TGTGCCAGCAGTCCAAACCCTGACGGGAGGGTCGAGCAGTACTTC,CASSPNPDGRVEQYF
NA,TRBJ2-5,few,TRBV5-5,TGTGCCAGCAGCGTAGATCGCGGGACAGTACAAGAGACCCAGTACTTC,CASSVDRGTVQETQYF
NA,TRBJ2-3,few,TRBV20-1,TGCAGTGCTAGTATTTCCTGGAGGGACACAGATACGCAGTATTTT,CSASISWRDTDTQYF
NA,TRBJ1-1,NA,TRBV25-1,TGTGCCAGCAGTGAATATAACCAGGCTGGCACTGAAGCTTTCTTT,CASSEYNQAGTEAFF
NA,TRBJ1-2,NA,TRBV3-1,TGTGCCAGCAGCCAAGACCTTCCCGACCTCTATGGCTACACCTTC,CASSQDLPDLYGYTF
TRBD2,TRBJ2-7,few,TRBV7-9,TGTGCCAGCAGCCCGAGGATGGATAGCGGGGGGGCTCGCTCCTACGAGCAGTACTTC,CASSPRMDSGGARSYEQYF
NA,TRBJ2-5,NA,TRBV24-1,TGTGCCACCAGGGGAGGTGAGACCCAGTACTTC,CATRGGETQYF
TRBD1,TRBJ1-1,NA,TRBV5-1,TGCGCCAGCTCCAGGGACAGGGCGAATATTAACACTGAAGCTTTCTTT,CASSRDRANINTEAFF
TRBD1,TRBJ1-2,NA,TRBV9,TGTGCCAGCAGCGCCAGGTTAGACCAGGGGGGTCATAATGGCTACACCTTC,CASSARLDQGGHNGYTF
NA,TRBJ2-7,NA,TRBV7-9,TGTGCCAGCAGCCCTCCTTTTAGGGACGGGCTGCACGAGCAGTACTTC,CASSPPFRDGLHEQYF
NA,TRBJ1-2,once,TRBV12-3/TRBV12-4,TGTGCCAGCAGTTTGGGGCGGGAGTCGTATGGCTACACCTTC,CASSLGRESYGYTF
NA,TRBJ1-1,NA,TRBV11-2,TGTGCCAGCTATCCCCCGGGGACTTTGAAGCGCACTGAAGCTTTCTTT,CASYPPGTLKRTEAFF
NA,TRBJ1-2,few,TRBV2,TGTGCCAGCAGTGAAGTACAGGCGCACTATGGCTACACCTTC,CASSEVQAHYGYTF
TRBD2,TRBJ2-7,NA,TRBV20-1,TGCAGTGCCGGGGACTACTCCTACGAGCAGTACTTC,CSAGDYSYEQYF
TRBD2,TRBJ2-1,few,TRBV6-4,TGTGCCAGCAGTGTGACTAGCGAGTACAATGAGCAGTTCTTC,CASSVTSEYNEQFF